These 2 T cell receptor beta chains came from one sample sequenced in a study of T cell responses to AZD1222 COVID-19 vaccine. Only in-frame clones appear in the TCRdb table, and some are missing; sequencing was by immunoSEQ multiplex PCR. The sample carries around 78,000 clones, 80% to 85% recorded once. Sequenced material: peripheral blood, taken on day 0 of AZD1222 vaccination. Receptors were obtained from an adult in good health.

J is TRBJ2-3 and V is TRBV5-1; 10 positions match TRBD2. This CDR3 has 16 amino acids. The germline gives CDR1 SGHRS, CDR2 YFSETQ. With 0 bases clipped from V and 1 base from J, the junction kept 2 bases outside the gene matches. The CDR3 bases are TGCGCCAGCAGCTTGGAAAGCGGGAGGGGCACAGATACGCAGTATTTT. Residues: CASSLESGRGTDTQYF.

The rearrangement links TRBV6-5 to TRBJ1-2; D is undetermined. Germline CDR1 reads MNHEY; CDR2 reads SVGAGI. The CDR3 extends over 14 amino acids. The germline V and J ends were trimmed by 8 bases and 4 bases, with 17 bases remaining between them. The CDR3 DNA is TGTGCCAGCCAGGCTGGGAAGGGTATCTATGGCTACACCTTC. Protein sequence: CASQAGKGIYGYTF.